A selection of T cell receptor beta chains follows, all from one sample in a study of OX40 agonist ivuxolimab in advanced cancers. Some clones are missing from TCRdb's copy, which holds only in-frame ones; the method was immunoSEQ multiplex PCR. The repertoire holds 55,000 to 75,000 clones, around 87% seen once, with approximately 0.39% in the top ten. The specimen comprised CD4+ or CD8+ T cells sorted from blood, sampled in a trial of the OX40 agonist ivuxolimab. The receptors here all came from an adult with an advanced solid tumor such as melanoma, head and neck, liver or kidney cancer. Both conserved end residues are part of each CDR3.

cdr3_aa: CASSLVDSPLHF
j_call: TRBJ1-6
v_call: TRBV7-2

cdr3_aa: CASSLAGQGDTIYF
j_call: TRBJ1-3
v_call: TRBV5-1

cdr3_aa: CSVEGESYEQYF
j_call: TRBJ2-7
v_call: TRBV29-1

cdr3_aa: CASRTGPRYEQYF
j_call: TRBJ2-7
v_call: TRBV5-1

cdr3_aa: CASSFLDRGNEQFF
j_call: TRBJ2-1
v_call: TRBV28

cdr3_aa: CATGDPGDYSYTF
j_call: TRBJ1-2
v_call: TRBV6-6

cdr3_aa: CAISSPSGGTYEQYF
j_call: TRBJ2-7
v_call: TRBV10-3

cdr3_aa: CASGLVPGLGTGVRGNQPQHF
j_call: TRBJ1-5
v_call: TRBV12-5

cdr3_aa: CASSLSTGDNEQFF
j_call: TRBJ2-1
v_call: TRBV5-1

cdr3_aa: CASSLTGAELVGYTF
j_call: TRBJ1-2
v_call: TRBV5-1

cdr3_aa: CASTQGKGANVLTF
j_call: TRBJ2-6
v_call: TRBV30

cdr3_aa: CSVEVGGNTEAFF
j_call: TRBJ1-1
v_call: TRBV29-1

cdr3_aa: CASSPPHGGYTF
j_call: TRBJ1-2
v_call: TRBV28